Listed below are T cell receptor beta chains from one sample, sequenced in a study of shared clonotypes between healthy human individuals. Data came from immunoSEQ multiplex PCR; TCRdb stores just in-frame clones and leaves some out. The repertoire includes around 620,000 clones, 90% to 95% of them detected once, and over 0.1% sits in the top ten. Sequencing was performed on naive CD8+ T cells sorted from blood. The receptors come from a woman aged 25-40 years in good health. Each CDR3 is given with its conserved first and last residue. Fields, in order: clone size, D gene, J gene, V gene, CDR3 protein, CDR3 DNA. D genes are given only for firm matches. Expanded clones are given a class, and other clones once, few, many or no size at all.

-	-	TRBJ1-5	TRBV5-3	CARSLWFVVNQPQHF	TGTGCCAGAAGCTTGTGGTTTGTAGTGAATCAGCCCCAGCATTTT
-	-	TRBJ2-2	TRBV6-5	CVSSNSGENTGELFF	TGTGTCAGCAGTAACTCGGGAGAGAACACCGGGGAGCTGTTTTTT
-	TRBD2	TRBJ2-7	TRBV19	CASSIRTSGNYEQYF	TGTGCCAGTAGTATTCGGACTAGCGGGAACTACGAGCAGTACTTC
-	TRBD1	TRBJ2-2	TRBV2	CASSEWTGANTGELFF	TGTGCCAGCAGTGAGTGGACAGGGGCGAACACCGGGGAGCTGTTTTTT
-	TRBD1	TRBJ1-5	TRBV2	CASRGETGTNQPQHF	TGTGCCAGCAGGGGGGAGACAGGGACCAATCAGCCCCAGCATTTT
-	-	TRBJ1-1	TRBV28	CASSMRGTNTEAFF	TGTGCCAGCAGCATGCGGGGGACGAACACTGAAGCTTTCTTT
-	-	TRBJ2-3	TRBV4-1	CASSPRAETDTQYF	TGCGCCAGCAGCCCCCGGGCCGAAACAGATACGCAGTATTTT
-	TRBD1	TRBJ2-5	TRBV6-5	CASSRPGQEETQYF	TGTGCCAGCAGTCGGCCGGGACAGGAAGAGACCCAGTACTTC
-	-	TRBJ1-1	TRBV19	CASSIDLTNTEAFF	TGTGCCAGTAGTATTGATCTTACGAACACTGAAGCTTTCTTT
-	-	TRBJ2-7	TRBV28	CASSLSGRVNSEQYF	TGTGCCAGCAGTTTATCGGGCAGGGTTAATAGCGAGCAGTACTTC
-	-	TRBJ1-2	TRBV5-1	CASSLEQRVGAAGYTF	TGCGCCAGCAGCCTAGAGCAGAGGGTGGGGGCGGCTGGCTACACCTTC
-	-	TRBJ1-2	TRBV5-6	CASSLGGFNGYTF	TGTGCCAGCAGCTTGGGGGGATTTAATGGCTACACCTTC
-	TRBD1	TRBJ1-3	TRBV29-1	CSVEMGQVTGNTIYF	TGCAGCGTTGAAATGGGACAGGTGACTGGAAACACCATATATTTT
once	TRBD2	TRBJ2-1	TRBV4-1	CASRPGLGSYNEQFF	TGCGCCAGCAGACCCGGACTAGGTTCCTACAATGAGCAGTTCTTC
-	-	TRBJ2-3	TRBV27	CASSPRQVFTDTQYF	TGTGCCAGCAGTCCAAGACAGGTCTTCACAGATACGCAGTATTTT
-	-	TRBJ2-7	TRBV11-2	CASSKGYEQYF	TGTGCCAGCAGCAAGGGTTACGAGCAGTACTTC
-	-	TRBJ1-4	TRBV4-1	CASSQGAANEKLFF	TGCGCCAGCAGCCAAGGGGCGGCTAATGAAAAACTGTTTTTT
-	-	TRBJ1-1	TRBV2	CASSDPRQAFF	TGTGCCAGCAGTGACCCCCGGCAGGCTTTCTTT
-	-	TRBJ2-2	TRBV7-9	CASSLASFVLALAPGELFF	TGTGCCAGCAGCTTAGCTTCGTTTGTTTTAGCCTTGGCCCCCGGGGAGCTGTTTTTT
-	-	TRBJ2-3	TRBV28	CASSLTRVPSTQYF	TGTGCCAGCAGTTTAACTCGGGTTCCGTCTACGCAGTATTTT
-	-	TRBJ2-1	TRBV11-2	CASSFPDSYEQFF	TGTGCCAGCAGCTTCCCGGACAGTTATGAGCAGTTCTTC
-	-	TRBJ2-1	TRBV19	CASSWKSNYNEQFF	TGTGCCAGTAGCTGGAAGTCGAACTACAATGAGCAGTTCTTC
-	TRBD1	TRBJ1-1	TRBV13	CASSLGDRATEAFF	TGTGCCAGCAGCTTAGGTGACAGGGCCACTGAAGCTTTCTTT
-	-	TRBJ1-1	TRBV27	CASSLSRVRTRWNTEAFF	TGTGCCAGCAGTTTATCGAGAGTACGCACCCGCTGGAACACTGAAGCTTTCTTT
-	TRBD2	TRBJ2-7	TRBV7-6	CASSPRLAGGNYEQYF	TGTGCCAGCAGCCCAAGACTAGCGGGAGGTAACTACGAGCAGTACTTC